These 4 T cell receptor beta chains share one sample of origin, sequenced in a study of T cells after yellow fever vaccination. TCRdb recomputed calls from the 5' RACE reads with MiXCR, one row per CDR3 protein. The sample carries 200,000 to 300,000 distinct CDR3 sequences, roughly 13% recorded once. The sample consisted of CD4+ T cells sorted from PBMCs, taken 45 days after the yellow fever booster vaccination. The source of these receptors is a man aged 30-40 years who received the YFV17D yellow fever vaccine.

In this sample, this clonotype turned up a few times. V usage is TRBV12-3 or TRBV12-4 and J usage is TRBJ2-7; TRBD2 is a possible D gene (5 bases). The CDR3 sequence is 13 residues long. The V gene lost 6 bases and the J gene lost 3 bases, with 12 bases spanning the gap. CDR3: CASSQLGYYEQYF. Here the CDR3 DNA reads TGTGCCAGCAGCCAACTAGGGTACTACGAGCAGTACTTC.

This clonotype was seen only a few times. The chain combines TRBV12-3 or TRBV12-4 with TRBJ2-7; D unresolved. The CDR3 has 14 residues. Trimming took 5 bases from V and 6 from J, leaving 17 bases between them. For the CDR3, the DNA is TGTGCCAGCAGTCTCGATGGCCACCGCTCCGAGCAGTACTTC. Translation: CASSLDGHRSEQYF.

V is TRBV6-1 and J is TRBJ2-5, with D unclear. Germline CDR1 and CDR2: MNHNS and SASEGT. The CDR3 has 14 amino acids. Trimming removed 9 bases at V and 3 bases at J, with 17 bases between. CDR3 protein: CASRGSVGKETQYF. In DNA, the CDR3 is TGTGCCAGTCGTGGCTCGGTGGGTAAAGAGACCCAGTACTTC.

Points on this clonotype: A much larger clone differs from this one at a single base, so this may be a read error. J is TRBJ2-7 and V is TRBV29-1; no reliable D call. Germline CDR1 SQVTM, CDR2 ANQGSEA. With 5 bases removed from V and 3 bases from J, the gap between germline ends came to 8 bases. The length of the CDR3 is 11 residues. The CDR3 DNA sequence: TGCAGCGTTAGCCAGGACTACGAGCAGTACTTC. Protein product: CSVSQDYEQYF.